A selection of T cell receptor beta chains follows, all from one sample in a study of cytomegalovirus exposure and HLA in healthy donors. TCRdb's table, derived via immunoSEQ multiplex PCR, lists solely in-frame clones and lacks some. The table records 220,000 or so clones, approximately 88% of them present only once. Sequenced material: PBMCs. These receptors were collected from a woman in her thirties in good health and CMV-seropositive. The CDR3 runs from the conserved cysteine through the conserved F or W. The D gene is left open where the match is weak. The listing skips clone size in some rows; elsewhere it reads once, few, many or a size class.

TRBD2 | TRBJ2-2 | . | TRBV5-1 | CASSLAGLAGGTGELFF | TGCGCCAGCAGCTTGGCAGGACTAGCGGGAGGCACCGGGGAGCTGTTTTTT
. | TRBJ1-1 | . | TRBV10-1 | CASSESMVGTEAFF | TGCGCCAGCAGTGAGTCGATGGTGGGCACTGAAGCTTTCTTT
. | TRBJ2-1 | . | TRBV27 | CASSYQGRRYNEQFF | TGTGCCAGCAGTTACCAGGGTAGGAGATACAATGAGCAGTTCTTC
. | TRBJ2-2 | few | TRBV7-8 | CASSFETGELFF | TGTGCCAGCAGCTTTGAAACCGGGGAGCTGTTTTTT
TRBD1 | TRBJ2-1 | . | TRBV27 | CASSPLWDRKTTYNNEQFF | TGTGCCAGCAGTCCCCTTTGGGACAGAAAAACAACTTACAACAATGAGCAGTTCTTC
TRBD2 | TRBJ2-7 | . | TRBV29-1 | CSVDGGAGYEQYF | TGCAGCGTTGACGGGGGGGCGGGTTACGAGCAGTACTTC
. | TRBJ2-5 | . | TRBV7-8 | CASSLNPGETQYF | TGTGCCAGCAGCTTAAATCCGGGGGAGACCCAGTACTTC
TRBD1 | TRBJ1-1 | once | TRBV27 | CASSFGNRGSSEAFF | TGTGCCAGCAGTTTTGGTAACAGGGGGTCGTCTGAAGCTTTCTTT
. | TRBJ2-1 | . | TRBV7-7 | CASSLGDYNEQFF | TGTGCTAGCAGCTTAGGGGATTACAATGAGCAGTTCTTC
TRBD2 | TRBJ2-3 | . | TRBV2 | CASSEGGSGTTTDTQYF | TGTGCCAGCAGTGAAGGCGGGAGCGGGACCACCACAGATACGCAGTATTTT
TRBD1 | TRBJ2-5 | . | TRBV11-1 | CASSKGTGGRQYQETQYF | TGTGCCAGCAGCAAAGGGACAGGGGGACGACAATACCAAGAGACCCAGTACTTC
TRBD1 | TRBJ1-1 | . | TRBV28 | CASSSWDRDTEAFF | TGTGCCAGCAGTTCCTGGGACAGGGACACTGAAGCTTTCTTT
. | TRBJ2-7 | once | TRBV7-2 | CASSPRRPLCPYEQYF | TGTGCCAGCAGCCCCCGCAGGCCTTTGTGCCCCTACGAGCAGTACTTC
. | TRBJ2-5 | few | TRBV4-3 | CASSQRAQGETQYF | TGCGCCAGCAGCCAACGCGCACAGGGAGAGACCCAGTACTTC
. | TRBJ2-1 | . | TRBV13 | CASVARQVDNEQFF | TGTGCCAGCGTAGCAAGACAGGTTGACAATGAGCAGTTCTTC